The sequence of this T cell receptor beta chain was determined in a study of blood T cell repertoires in COVID-19. On the study more broadly: Sources were T cells, B-cell-depleted T cells, or PBMCs; the material itself was cDNA or gDNA.

The table came from immunoSEQ multiplex PCR; TCRdb's copy has only in-frame clones and leaves some out. The sample has 250,000 to 350,000 clones; 75% to 90% are singletons. Material for sequencing was peripheral blood. The TCR originated in a woman in her 70s with COVID-19, enrolled during active disease.

The CDR3 reads CAARQGTKNTGELFF. The DNA of the CDR3 is TGTGCCGCCCGACAGGGGACTAAGAACACCGGGGAGCTGTTTTTT. The chain combines TRBV24-1 with TRBJ2-2; D is perhaps TRBD1 (8 bases). Germline values: CDR1 KGHDR, CDR2 SFDVKD. Trimming left V 12 bases short and J 1 base short, with 17 bases between. CDR3 length: 15 residues.